This record covers a single T cell receptor (beta chain). What it recognizes is unknown. Data came from immunoSEQ multiplex PCR; TCRdb stores just in-frame clones and leaves some out. The data contain 27,000 or so clones, roughly four fifths of them singletons. The data derive from a study of T cells in narcolepsy. Overall study: Patients with NT1 or NT2 and healthy control donors were enrolled. Study-wide points: Same-patient CSF and blood CD4+ T cell clonotypes included HCRT-specific and TRIB2-specific autoreactive ones. Autoreactive clone sequences were missing from some blood memory CD4+ repertoires. Reportedly, autoreactive clonotypes were serially detected in patients' blood but not controls'.

Germline V lookup: CDR1 GTSNPN, CDR2 SVGIG (reference sequence). V lost 3 bases, J lost 7 bases, and 15 bases lay in between. CDR3 size: 13 residues. The V call is TRBV30, the J call TRBJ1-1; D gene unclear. Sequencing was carried out using CD45RA- memory CD4+ T cells from PBMCs. This TCR derives from a human donor with narcolepsy. The CDR3 nucleotides are TGTGCCTGGAGGAGAGCAGGCCTTATTGAAGCTTTCTTT. Residues: CAWRRAGLIEAFF.